These 19 T cell receptor beta chains were sequenced from one sample in a study of blood T cell repertoires in COVID-19. Profiling relied on immunoSEQ multiplex PCR, and the TCRdb table lists in-frame clones only, not all of them. Of 98,000 or so clones in the sample, approximately 87% were seen once. Sequenced sample: peripheral blood. These receptors came from a middle-aged man with acute or convalescent COVID-19.

The sample holds a few counts of this clone. V is TRBV3-1 (or the pseudogene TRBV3-2) and J is TRBJ2-7; D possibly corresponds to TRBD2 (5 bases). Trimming removed 1 base from V and 5 bases from J, with 12 bases in between. CDR3 size: 14 residues. The germline V gene has CDR1 LGHDT and CDR2 YNNKEL (reference sequence). DNA of the CDR3: TGTGCCAGCAGCCAAGGGGCCGGGATCAACGAGCAGTACTTC. Its translation is CASSQGAGINEQYF.

The chain combines TRBV6-5 with TRBJ1-6, with unresolved D. Per the germline V gene, CDR1 is MNHEY and CDR2 is SVGAGI. V was cut by 6 bases and J by 7 bases, with 16 bases left in between. The CDR3 covers 15 residues. CDR3 residues: CASRYTTGGNSPLHF. Here the CDR3 DNA reads TGTGCCAGCAGATACACGACCGGCGGCAATTCACCCCTCCACTTT.

The chain carries TRBV28 and TRBJ1-4; TRBD1 matches 8 bases. V dropped 5 bases and J dropped 3; count of bases not matched to a gene: 5. CDR3 length: 15 residues. The germline V gene has CDR1 MDHEN and CDR2 SYDVKM. The CDR3 DNA follows: TGTGCCAGCAGTACCACAGGGGGGTCTAATGAAAAACTGTTTTTT. It specifies CASSTTGGSNEKLFF.

This chain uses TRBV15 with TRBJ2-3; D is ambiguous. Germline CDR1 LNHNV, CDR2 YYDKDF (reference sequence). This CDR3 is 14 amino acids long. V was shortened by 1 base and J by 2 bases, with 7 bases between the two germline ends. The CDR3 protein is CATSRAQFTDTQYF. The CDR3 nucleotides read TGTGCCACCAGCAGAGCACAGTTCACAGATACGCAGTATTTT. The whole variable domain, remainder taken from reference TRBV15 and TRBJ2-3, is DAMVIQNPRYQVTQFGKPVTLSCSQTLNHNVMYWYQQKSSQAPKLLFHYYDKDFNNEADTPDNFQSRRPNTSFCFLDIRSPGLGDTAMYLCATSRAQFTDTQYFGPGTRLTVL.

This chain joins TRBV27 and TRBJ2-2; unclear D gene. The germline V and J ends were trimmed by 5 bases and 5 bases, with 12 bases remaining between them. Germline loops: CDR1 MNHEY, CDR2 SMNVEV (reference sequence). The CDR3 length is 14 residues. The CDR3 spells CASSVLAGTGELFF. Here the CDR3 DNA reads TGTGCCAGCAGTGTACTGGCCGGGACCGGGGAGCTGTTTTTT.

The chain recombines TRBV6-1 with TRBJ2-3, with 8 bases fitting TRBD2. With 1 base clipped from V and 4 bases from J, the junction kept 1 base outside the gene matches. The CDR3 has 14 residues. The germline gives CDR1 MNHNS, CDR2 SASEGT. CDR3 amino acids: CASSEGGRPDTQYF. As DNA, the CDR3 is TGTGCCAGCAGTGAAGGCGGGAGGCCAGATACGCAGTATTTT.

The gene calls are TRBV11-2 and TRBJ2-7, with TRBD1 matching 7 bases. There are 14 residues in the CDR3. Germline values: CDR1 SGHAT, CDR2 FQNNGV. Trimming took 3 bases from V and 5 from J; bases not matched to a gene: 7. CDR3 nucleotides: TGTGCCAGCAGCTTGGACAGGCCCGCCAACGAGCAGTACTTC. Protein product: CASSLDRPANEQYF.

The V call is TRBV5-4, the J call TRBJ1-1; D is perhaps TRBD1 (5 bases). The CDR3 extends over 17 amino acids. Germline V lookup: CDR1 SGHNT, CDR2 YYREEE (reference sequence). Between the trimmed V and J ends, which lost 0 bases and 0 bases, there was a span of 15 bases. Here the CDR3 reads CASSLGRGSELNTEAFF. The CDR3 nucleotides are TGTGCCAGCAGCTTGGGGAGGGGCTCGGAATTGAACACTGAAGCTTTCTTT.

The rearrangement uses TRBV5-4 and TRBJ2-3; D is unclear. The V gene lost 4 bases and the J gene lost 4 bases, with 16 bases spanning the gap. CDR1 and CDR2 from the germline V gene are SGHNT and YYREEE (reference sequence). The CDR3 consists of 15 residues. The CDR3 DNA follows: TGTGCCAGCAGCACATTCCGAGGCCGGGCAGATACGCAGTATTTT. Residues: CASSTFRGRADTQYF.

The chain employs TRBV5-4 and TRBJ2-7; the match to TRBD1 covers 8 bases. The CDR3 covers 15 residues. V gave up 2 bases and J gave up 3 bases; unmatched junction bases: 7. Per the germline V gene, CDR1 is SGHNT and CDR2 is YYREEE (reference sequence). The CDR3 DNA reads as TGTGCCAGCAGCTTCCCGGGACAGGTTCTCTACGAGCAGTACTTC. It yields the protein CASSFPGQVLYEQYF.

This clone was picked up one time. This chain links TRBV27 with TRBJ2-3, with 9 bases lining up with TRBD1. V gave up 6 bases and J gave up 2 bases; unmatched junction bases: 9. The length of the CDR3 is 16 residues. The germline V gene encodes CDR1 MNHEY and CDR2 SMNVEV (reference sequence). The CDR3 is CASSLQGALITDTQYF. The CDR3 nucleotides are TGTGCCAGCAGCCTACAGGGGGCTCTTATCACAGATACGCAGTATTTT.

This clone has only one observation. V is TRBV24-1 and J is TRBJ2-1; 12 nucleotides agree with TRBD2. CDR3 size: 16 residues. In germline, CDR1 is KGHDR, CDR2 SFDVKD. Germline trimming cut 1 base from V and 5 bases from J; bases unmatched to any gene: 2. For the CDR3, the DNA is TGTGCCACCAGTGATTTCCCTAGCGGGAGGGACAATGAGCAGTTCTTC. This codes for CATSDFPSGRDNEQFF.

This clone appeared a single time. The chain joins TRBV10-1 to TRBJ1-2, with 7 bases aligning to TRBD1. The V gene's germline CDR1 is WNHNN and CDR2 SYGVQD (reference sequence). CDR3 length: 13 amino acids. Trimming cost V 4 bases and J 5 bases; bases outside gene matches: 4. CDR3 sequence: CASSARQGYGYTF. The CDR3 DNA follows: TGCGCCAGCAGTGCCCGACAGGGTTATGGCTACACCTTC.

This chain uses TRBV19 with TRBJ1-1; D remains ambiguous. The CDR3 runs 13 residues. V was shortened by 2 bases and J by 6 bases, with 10 bases between the two germline ends. CDR1 and CDR2 from the germline V gene are LNHDA and SQIVND (reference sequence). This CDR3 is CASSIRGFPEAFF. DNA for the CDR3: TGTGCCAGTAGTATACGAGGGTTCCCTGAAGCTTTCTTT.

This sequence joins TRBV25-1 and TRBJ2-7; 10 bases agree with TRBD1. With V trimmed by 3 bases and J by 3 bases, 5 bases remained unmatched. There are 15 residues in the CDR3. Per the germline V gene, CDR1 is MGHDK and CDR2 is SYGVNS. Written as DNA, the CDR3 is TGTGCCAGCAGTGACCCGGGACAGGGGCACTACGAGCAGTACTTC. Protein sequence: CASSDPGQGHYEQYF.

The chain carries TRBV28 and TRBJ2-1; 10 positions agree with TRBD2. The CDR3 is made up of 12 amino acids. The germline CDR1 and CDR2 sequences are MDHEN and SYDVKM. The ends lost 6 bases at V and 16 bases at J; junction bases unmatched: 9. The CDR3: CASRESGRAYFF. In nucleotides, the CDR3 is TGTGCCAGCAGGGAGAGCGGGAGGGCTTACTTCTTC.

This clone was seen only once. V and J are TRBV24-1 and TRBJ2-7; 8 bases are a match to TRBD1. This CDR3 has 13 amino acids. The trim removed 7 bases at V and 5 bases at J, leaving 6 bases unmatched. Germline V gives CDR1 KGHDR, CDR2 SFDVKD. The CDR3 DNA reads as TGTGCCACCAGCAGGACAGGGCTCAACGAGCAGTACTTC. Protein: CATSRTGLNEQYF.

The V and J genes are TRBV6-1 and TRBJ2-1; tentative D call: TRBD1 (6 bases). Per the germline V gene, CDR1 is MNHNS and CDR2 is SASEGT. The V end was cut by 3 bases, the J end by 6 bases, with 9 bases between. The CDR3 is 13 residues long. The CDR3 DNA sequence: TGTGCCAGCAGTGATTCGGACAGCAATGAGCAGTTCTTC. Protein: CASSDSDSNEQFF.

This rearrangement joins TRBV5-1 to TRBJ2-7, with TRBD1 identical over 10 bases. The V gene's germline CDR1 is SGHRS and CDR2 YFSETQ. CDR3 length: 14 amino acids. V trimming: 6 bases; J trimming: 4 bases; junction bases outside the gene matches: 7. The CDR3 spells CASTPTGGGYEQYF. In DNA, the CDR3 is TGCGCCAGCACCCCGACAGGGGGCGGGTACGAGCAGTACTTC.